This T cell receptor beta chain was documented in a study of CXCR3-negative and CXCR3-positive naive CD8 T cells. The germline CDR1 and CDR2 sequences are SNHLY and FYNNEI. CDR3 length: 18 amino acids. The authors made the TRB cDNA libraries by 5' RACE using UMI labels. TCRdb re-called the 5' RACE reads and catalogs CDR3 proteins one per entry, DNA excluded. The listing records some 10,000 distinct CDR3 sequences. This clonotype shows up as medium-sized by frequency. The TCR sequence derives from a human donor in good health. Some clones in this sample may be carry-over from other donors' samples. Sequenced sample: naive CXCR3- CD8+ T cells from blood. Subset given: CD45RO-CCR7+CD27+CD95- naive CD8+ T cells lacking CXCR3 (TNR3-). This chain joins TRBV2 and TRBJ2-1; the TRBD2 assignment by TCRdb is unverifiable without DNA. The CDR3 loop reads CASSPLGLAGGSYNEQFF. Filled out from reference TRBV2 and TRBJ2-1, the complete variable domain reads EPEVTQTPSHQVTQMGQEVILRCVPISNHLYFYWYRQILGQKVEFLVSFYNNEISEKSEIFDDQFSVERPDGSNFTLKIRSTKLEDSAMYFCASSPLGLAGGSYNEQFFGPGTRLTVL.